Given below is one T cell receptor (beta chain) in context. What it recognizes is unknown. Repertoires were generated with immunoSEQ multiplex PCR, while TCRdb's copy carries only in-frame clones and drops some. Altogether under 55,000 clones are present, approximately 80% being singletons, with the ten largest covering around 12%. The sample originates from a study of OX40 agonist ivuxolimab in advanced cancers. Overall study findings and caveats: Doses of 0.1 to 3.0 mg/kg were accompanied by clonal expansion of CD4+ and CD8+ blood T cells by week 6. Expanded clones were, on average, more numerous in CD8+ T cells than in CD4+.

Autoimmune disease history or systemic immunosuppression disqualified patients. Researchers took blood at baseline, on cycle 4 day 1, and on cycle 7 day 1. CDR3 length: 14 amino acids. Looked up from germline, CDR1 is MNHEY and CDR2 is SMNVEV (reference sequence). The V end was cut by 6 bases, the J end by 4 bases, with 15 bases between. The clonotype comes from an adult with an advanced solid tumor such as melanoma, head and neck, liver or kidney cancer. Sequencing used CD4+ or CD8+ T cells sorted from blood, obtained in a trial of the OX40 agonist ivuxolimab. V usage is TRBV27 and J usage is TRBJ1-2, with unresolved D. The CDR3 loop reads CASSPPGIGYGYTF. The CDR3 region has the DNA TGTGCCAGCAGCCCCCCCGGGATTGGCTATGGCTACACCTTC.